This T cell receptor beta chain was identified in a study of T cell clonotyping in hematopoietic cell transplantation. Points on this clone: Its matching antigen is unknown.

Findings and caveats of the study: Without cell sorting, CD4 versus CD8 contributions remain unresolved. Recipient TCR diversity dropped after transplant; expanded clonotypes rose from day 30 to 180.

Using immunoSEQ multiplex PCR, the repertoire was profiled, and TCRdb retains in-frame clones only, with some absent. The sample carries 13,000 or so clones, 70% to 80% recorded once. Samples: about 28 days before transplant, then days 30, 100 and 180 after. V was trimmed by 4 bases and J by 0 bases, leaving 14 bases between them. The CDR3 spans 16 residues. CDR1 and CDR2 (germline): SGDLS, YYNGEE. Sequenced material: peripheral blood mononuclear cells, taken 180 days after allogeneic stem cell transplant. The V and J genes are TRBV9 and TRBJ1-5; the D gene is possibly TRBD1 (6 bases). The TCR comes from a male patient in his sixties or seventies who had an allogeneic stem cell transplant from an unrelated donor, so the T cells may come from the graft donor. Some clones in this sample may be carry-over from other donors' samples. This chain's CDR3 is CASSPGETYSNQPQHF. The CDR3 coding sequence is TGTGCCAGCAGCCCAGGGGAGACATATAGCAATCAGCCCCAGCATTTT.